This TCR beta chain was sequenced for a study of cytomegalovirus exposure and HLA in healthy donors. The CDR3 is 15 amino acids. Looked up from germline, CDR1 is SNHLY and CDR2 is FYNNEI. J was trimmed by 1 base and V by 9 bases; bases with no gene match: 9. Donors likely had unrecorded immune exposures despite being nominally healthy when sampled. Vbeta (60) and Jbeta (13) primers were used in the PCR. Sequencing used immunoSEQ multiplex PCR; TCRdb keeps in-frame clones, though not all of them. Among 190,000 or so clones listed, roughly 80% were seen once. The chain employs TRBV2 and TRBJ1-2, with 9 bases fitting TRBD1. Input material: PBMCs. The sequence was obtained from a boy aged 5-17 years in good health and CMV-seronegative. The CDR3 is CARVMAGQGNYGYTF. CDR3 bases: TGTGCCAGAGTCATGGCGGGACAGGGTAACTATGGCTACACCTTC.